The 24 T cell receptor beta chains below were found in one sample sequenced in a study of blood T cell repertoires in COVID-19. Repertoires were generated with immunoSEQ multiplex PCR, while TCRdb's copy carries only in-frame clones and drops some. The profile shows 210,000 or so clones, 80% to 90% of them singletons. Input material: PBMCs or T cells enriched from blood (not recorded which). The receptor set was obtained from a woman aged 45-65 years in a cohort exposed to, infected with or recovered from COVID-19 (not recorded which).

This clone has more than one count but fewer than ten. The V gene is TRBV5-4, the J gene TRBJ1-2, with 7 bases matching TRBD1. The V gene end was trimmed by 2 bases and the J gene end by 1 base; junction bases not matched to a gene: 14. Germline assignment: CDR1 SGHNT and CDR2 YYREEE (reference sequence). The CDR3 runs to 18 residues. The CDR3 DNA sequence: TGTGCCAGCAGCTTCGGTCCGACAGGGCTTGTGAATAACTATGGCTACACCTTC. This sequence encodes CASSFGPTGLVNNYGYTF.

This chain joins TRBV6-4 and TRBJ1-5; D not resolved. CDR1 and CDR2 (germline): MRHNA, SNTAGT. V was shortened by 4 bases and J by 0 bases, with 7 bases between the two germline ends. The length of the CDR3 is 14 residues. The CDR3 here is CASSAEYSNQPQHF. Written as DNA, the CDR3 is TGTGCCAGCAGTGCCGAGTATAGCAATCAGCCCCAGCATTTT.

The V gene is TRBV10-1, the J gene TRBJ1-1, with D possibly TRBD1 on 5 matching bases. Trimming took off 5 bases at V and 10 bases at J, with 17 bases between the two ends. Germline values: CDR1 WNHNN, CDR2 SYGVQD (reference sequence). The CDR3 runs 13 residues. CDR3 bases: TGCGCCAGCAGTAGATTAGCGGGGCTGGTAGCTTTCTTT. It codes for CASSRLAGLVAFF.

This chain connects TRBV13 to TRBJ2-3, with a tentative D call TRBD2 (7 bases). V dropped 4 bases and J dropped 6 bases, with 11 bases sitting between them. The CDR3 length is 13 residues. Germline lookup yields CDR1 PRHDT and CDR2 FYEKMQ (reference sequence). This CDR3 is CASSWGGQDTQYF. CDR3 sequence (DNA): TGTGCCAGCAGCTGGGGGGGCCAGGATACGCAGTATTTT.

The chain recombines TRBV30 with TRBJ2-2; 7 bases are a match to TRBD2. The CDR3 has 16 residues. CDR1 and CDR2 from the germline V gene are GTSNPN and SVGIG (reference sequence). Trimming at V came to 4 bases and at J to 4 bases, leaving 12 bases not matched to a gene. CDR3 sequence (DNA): TGTGCCTGGACGAGTTTAGCGGGTGGGGGCACCGGGGAGCTGTTTTTT. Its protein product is CAWTSLAGGGTGELFF.

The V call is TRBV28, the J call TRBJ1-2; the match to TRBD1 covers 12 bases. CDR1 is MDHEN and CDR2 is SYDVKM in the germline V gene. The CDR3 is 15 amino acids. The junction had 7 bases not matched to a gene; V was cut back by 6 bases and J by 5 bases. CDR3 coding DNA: TGTGCCAGCAGGGGGGGACAGGGGGCAGAGTATGGCTACACCTTC. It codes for CASRGGQGAEYGYTF.

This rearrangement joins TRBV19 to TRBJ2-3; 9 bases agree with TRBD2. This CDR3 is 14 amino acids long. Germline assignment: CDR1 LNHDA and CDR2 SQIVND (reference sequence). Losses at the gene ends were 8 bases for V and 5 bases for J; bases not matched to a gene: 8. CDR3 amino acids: CASLRTSERDTQYF. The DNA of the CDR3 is TGTGCCAGTCTCCGGACTAGCGAGAGAGATACGCAGTATTTT. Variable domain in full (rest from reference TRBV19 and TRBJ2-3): DGGITQSPKYLFRKEGQNVTLSCEQNLNHDAMYWYRQDPGQGLRLIYYSQIVNDFQKGDIAEGYSVSREKKESFPLTVTSAQKNPTAFYLCASLRTSERDTQYFGPGTRLTVL.

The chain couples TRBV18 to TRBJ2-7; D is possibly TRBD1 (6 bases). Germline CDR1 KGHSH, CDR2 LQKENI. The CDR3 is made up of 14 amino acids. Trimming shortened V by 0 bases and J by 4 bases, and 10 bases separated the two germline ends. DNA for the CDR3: TGTGCCAGCTCACCACCAGGGCAGGGGTACGAGCAGTACTTC. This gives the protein CASSPPGQGYEQYF.

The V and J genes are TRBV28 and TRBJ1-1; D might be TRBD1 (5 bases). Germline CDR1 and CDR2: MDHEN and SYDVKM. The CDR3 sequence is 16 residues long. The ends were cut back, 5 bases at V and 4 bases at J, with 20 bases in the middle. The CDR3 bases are TGTGCCAGCAGTCCTTCGGGGGAGGTATTGGTCACTGAAGCTTTCTTT. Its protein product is CASSPSGEVLVTEAFF.

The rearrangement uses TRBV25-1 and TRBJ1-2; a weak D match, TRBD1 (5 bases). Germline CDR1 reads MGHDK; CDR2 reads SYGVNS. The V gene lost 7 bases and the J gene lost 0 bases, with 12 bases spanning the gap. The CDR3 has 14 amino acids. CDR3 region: CASIGAASNYGYTF. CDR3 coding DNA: TGTGCCAGCATTGGGGCCGCATCTAACTATGGCTACACCTTC.

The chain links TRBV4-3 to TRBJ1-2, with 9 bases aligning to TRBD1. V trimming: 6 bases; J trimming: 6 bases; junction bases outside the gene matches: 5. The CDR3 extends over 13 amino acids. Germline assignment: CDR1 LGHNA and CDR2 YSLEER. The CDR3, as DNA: TGCGCCAGCAGTCAAAGGACAGGGGATGGCTACACCTTC. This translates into CASSQRTGDGYTF.

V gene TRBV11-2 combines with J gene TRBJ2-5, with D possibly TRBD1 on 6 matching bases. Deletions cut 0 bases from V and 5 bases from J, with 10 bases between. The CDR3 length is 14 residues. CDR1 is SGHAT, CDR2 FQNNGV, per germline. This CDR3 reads CASSLDGGLETQYF. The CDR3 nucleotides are TGTGCCAGCAGCTTAGATGGGGGCCTGGAGACCCAGTACTTC. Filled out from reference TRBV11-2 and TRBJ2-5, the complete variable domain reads EAGVAQSPRYKIIEKRQSVAFWCNPISGHATLYWYQQILGQGPKLLIQFQNNGVVDDSQLPKDRFSAERLKGVDSTLKIQPAKLEDSAVYLCASSLDGGLETQYFGPGTRLLVL.

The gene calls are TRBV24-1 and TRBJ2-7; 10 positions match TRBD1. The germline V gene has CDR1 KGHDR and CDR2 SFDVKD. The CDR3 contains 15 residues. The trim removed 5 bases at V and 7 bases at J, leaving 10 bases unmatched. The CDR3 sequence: CATSGGGTGVTEQYF. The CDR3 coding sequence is TGTGCCACCAGTGGGGGCGGGACAGGGGTTACAGAGCAGTACTTC.

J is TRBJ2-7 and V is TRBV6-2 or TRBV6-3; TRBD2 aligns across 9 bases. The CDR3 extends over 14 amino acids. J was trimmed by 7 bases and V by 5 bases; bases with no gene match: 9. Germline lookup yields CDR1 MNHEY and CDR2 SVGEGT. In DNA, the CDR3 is TGTGCCAGCAGTCCCCCGCTAGCGGGATTTGAGCAGTACTTC. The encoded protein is CASSPPLAGFEQYF.

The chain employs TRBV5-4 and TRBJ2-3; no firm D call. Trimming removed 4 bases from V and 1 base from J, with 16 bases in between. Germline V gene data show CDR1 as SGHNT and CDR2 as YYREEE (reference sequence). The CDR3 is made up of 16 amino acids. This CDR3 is CASSGTGSEGTDTQYF. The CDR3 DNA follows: TGTGCCAGCAGCGGTACCGGGTCGGAAGGCACAGATACGCAGTATTTT.

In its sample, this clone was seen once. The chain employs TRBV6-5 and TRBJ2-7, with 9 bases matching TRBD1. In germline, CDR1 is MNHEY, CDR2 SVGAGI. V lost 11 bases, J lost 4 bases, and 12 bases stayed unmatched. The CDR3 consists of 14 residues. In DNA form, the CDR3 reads TGTGCCGCAGGGCAAACAGGGGGCCGGTACGAGCAGTACTTC. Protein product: CAAGQTGGRYEQYF.

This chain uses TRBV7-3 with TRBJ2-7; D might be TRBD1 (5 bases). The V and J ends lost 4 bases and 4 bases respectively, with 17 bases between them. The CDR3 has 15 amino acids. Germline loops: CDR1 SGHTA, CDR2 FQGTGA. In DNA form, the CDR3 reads TGTGCCAGCAGCTCCTCCCAGGGAAGTTGGTACGAGCAGTACTTC. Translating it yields CASSSSQGSWYEQYF.

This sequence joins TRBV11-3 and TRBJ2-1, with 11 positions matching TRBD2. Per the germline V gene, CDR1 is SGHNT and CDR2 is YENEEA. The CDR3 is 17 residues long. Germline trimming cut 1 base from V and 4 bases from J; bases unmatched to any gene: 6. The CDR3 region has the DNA TGTGCCAGCAGCTTAGGTTCGACTAGCGGGGTTTACAATGAGCAGTTCTTC. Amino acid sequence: CASSLGSTSGVYNEQFF. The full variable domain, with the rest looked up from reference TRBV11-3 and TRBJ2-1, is EAGVVQSPRYKIIEKKQPVAFWCNPISGHNTLYWYLQNLGQGPELLIRYENEEAVDDSQLPKDRFSAERLKGVDSTLKIQPAELGDSAVYLCASSLGSTSGVYNEQFFGPGTRLTVL.

CDR3 amino acids: CASSLLTGLTDTQYF. CDR3 in DNA: TGTGCCAGCAGCCTTCTAACAGGCCTCACAGATACGCAGTATTTT. V is TRBV11-1 and J is TRBJ2-3, with a weak D call TRBD1 (5 bases). This CDR3 spans 15 amino acids. The germline V gene encodes CDR1 SGHAT and CDR2 FQDESV (reference sequence). V lost 5 bases and J lost 2, with 14 bases in between.

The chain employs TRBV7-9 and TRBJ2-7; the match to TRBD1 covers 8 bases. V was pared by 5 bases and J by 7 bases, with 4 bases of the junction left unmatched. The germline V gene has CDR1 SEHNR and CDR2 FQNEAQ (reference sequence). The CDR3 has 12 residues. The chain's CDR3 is CASSRTGGEQYF. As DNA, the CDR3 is TGTGCCAGCAGCCGCACAGGGGGAGAGCAGTACTTC.

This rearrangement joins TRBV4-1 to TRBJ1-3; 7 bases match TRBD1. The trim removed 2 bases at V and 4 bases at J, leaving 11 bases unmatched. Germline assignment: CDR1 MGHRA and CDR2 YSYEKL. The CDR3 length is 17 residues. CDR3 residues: CASSQKPFTGVGNTIYF. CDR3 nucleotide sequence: TGCGCCAGCAGCCAAAAGCCGTTTACAGGGGTGGGAAACACCATATATTTT.

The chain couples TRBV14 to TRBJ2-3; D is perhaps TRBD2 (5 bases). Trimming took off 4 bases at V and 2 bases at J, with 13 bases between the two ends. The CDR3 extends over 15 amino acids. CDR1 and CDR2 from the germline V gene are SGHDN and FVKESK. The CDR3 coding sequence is TGTGCCAGCAGCCTGCGGGCAGCATTCACAGATACGCAGTATTTT. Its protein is CASSLRAAFTDTQYF. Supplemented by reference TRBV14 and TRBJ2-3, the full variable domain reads EAGVTQFPSHSVIEKGQTVTLRCDPISGHDNLYWYRRVMGKEIKFLLHFVKESKQDESGMPNNRFLAERTGGTYSTLKVQPAELEDSGVYFCASSLRAAFTDTQYFGPGTRLTVL.

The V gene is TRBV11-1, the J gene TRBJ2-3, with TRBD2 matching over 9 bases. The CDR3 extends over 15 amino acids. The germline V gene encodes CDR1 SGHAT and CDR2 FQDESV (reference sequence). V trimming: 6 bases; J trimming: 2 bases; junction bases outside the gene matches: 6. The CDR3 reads CASSFSGGHTDTQYF. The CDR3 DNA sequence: TGTGCCAGCAGTTTCAGCGGGGGGCACACAGATACGCAGTATTTT.

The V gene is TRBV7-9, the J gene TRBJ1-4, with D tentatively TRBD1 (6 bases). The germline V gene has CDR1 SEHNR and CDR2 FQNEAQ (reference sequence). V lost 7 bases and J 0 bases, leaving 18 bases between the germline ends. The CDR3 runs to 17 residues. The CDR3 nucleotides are TGTGCCAGCAACAATCCAGGGGACGATGCAACTAATGAAAAACTGTTTTTT. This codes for CASNNPGDDATNEKLFF.